This section outlines one TCR beta chain sequence together with its context. Its antigen is as yet unknown. PCR was performed a second time for about 6 to 12 cycles using a sample-barcoded 5' primer and a J-beta primer mix. With 12 random nucleotides, a template-switch adaptor tagged each individual cDNA molecule. TCRdb ran MiXCR on the 5' RACE reads and lists one entry per CDR3 protein. This table holds roughly 650,000 distinct CDR3 sequences, about 30% found once. The sample originates from a study of blood T cells in healthy people across ages. Broader study findings: Greater diversity and more naive CD4+ cells were seen in long-lived donors than in aged donors.

Specimen: blood. The TCR comes from a woman aged 80 or older in good health.

The CDR3 DNA sequence: TGTGCCAGCAGTACCGCGGGGGGTATCGATGAGCAGTTCTTC. Amino acid sequence: CASSTAGGIDEQFF. The chain combines TRBV7-2 with TRBJ2-1; 8 bases match TRBD2. Trimming took 6 bases from V and 8 from J; bases not matched to a gene: 9. The germline V gene has CDR1 SGHTA and CDR2 FQGNSA. This CDR3 is 14 amino acids long. The full variable domain, in which reference TRBV7-2 and TRBJ2-1 provide the parts outside the CDR3, is GAGVSQSPSNKVTEKGKDVELRCDPISGHTALYWYRQSLGQGLEFLIYFQGNSAPDKSGLPSDRFSAERTGGSVSTLTIQRTQQEDSAVYLCASSTAGGIDEQFFGPGTRLTVL.